This is a list of T cell receptor beta chains from one sample in a study of blood T cell repertoires in COVID-19. Sequencing used immunoSEQ multiplex PCR; TCRdb keeps in-frame clones, though not all of them. The data show 120,000 or so clones, 90% seen once. The sequenced sample was peripheral blood. These receptors all stem from a woman aged 60-75 years with COVID-19, enrolled during active disease. CDR3s include the opening cysteine and the closing phenylalanine or tryptophan. A D gene is named only where the DNA matches it firmly. Some rows have no size entry. The others give once, few or many, or a class for an expanded clone.

d_call	v_call	j_call	clone_size	cdr3_nt	cdr3_aa
.	TRBV7-2	TRBJ1-1	.	TGTGCCAGCAGCTTAGTTGACGGGGTATTAGGAGCTTTCTTT	CASSLVDGVLGAFF
TRBD1	TRBV7-8	TRBJ2-6	.	TGTGCCAGCAGCCCCTTTGAGGGGGGCAGGGGGCCTGGGGCCAACGTCCTGACTTTC	CASSPFEGGRGPGANVLTF
TRBD2	TRBV7-2	TRBJ2-7	once	TGTGCCAGCAGCTTATCCCCGGGGGGGCCATACGAGCAGTACTTC	CASSLSPGGPYEQYF
TRBD1	TRBV7-9	TRBJ1-2	.	TGTGCCAGCAGCCCCGGGACAGGGCTCTCTTATGGCTACACCTTC	CASSPGTGLSYGYTF
.	TRBV6-5	TRBJ2-2	.	TGTGCCAGCAGGGGACTTTCCGGGGAGCTGTTTTTT	CASRGLSGELFF
.	TRBV15	TRBJ1-2	.	TGTGCCACCAGCAGAGATCTGGACAACCCTCTGGGCTACACCTTC	CATSRDLDNPLGYTF
TRBD2	TRBV19	TRBJ2-3	.	TGTGCCAGTAGTTCTAGCGGGGGCGGCACAGATACGCAGTATTTT	CASSSSGGGTDTQYF
TRBD2	TRBV4-3	TRBJ2-2	.	TGCGCCAGCAGCCAAGATGCGGGGGGGAACACCGGGGAGCTGTTTTTT	CASSQDAGGNTGELFF
TRBD2	TRBV5-1	TRBJ2-5	once	TGCGCCAGCAGCTTTCCGGGACTAGCGGAACAAGAGACCCAGTACTTC	CASSFPGLAEQETQYF
.	TRBV3-1/TRBV3-2	TRBJ2-1	once	TGTGCCAGCAGCCAAGATAGCGCGGGGCTCTACAATGAGCAGTTCTTC	CASSQDSAGLYNEQFF
TRBD1	TRBV13	TRBJ1-6	once	TGTGCCAGCAGCCACGGGGGACAGACCTATAATTCACCCCTCCACTTT	CASSHGGQTYNSPLHF
.	TRBV18	TRBJ2-5	.	TGTGCCAGCTCACCAGCGTTTCAAGAGACCCAGTACTTC	CASSPAFQETQYF
.	TRBV5-1	TRBJ2-7	.	TGCGCCAGCAGCCCCCTCACAGGGGAGGCGTACGAGCAGTACTTC	CASSPLTGEAYEQYF
.	TRBV4-3	TRBJ2-7	.	TGCGCCAGCAGCCTAATGCGGGACCCAACGTACGAGCAGTACTTC	CASSLMRDPTYEQYF
.	TRBV12-3/TRBV12-4	TRBJ2-1	.	TGTGCCAGCAGTCCCAGTACCAATGAGCAGTTCTTC	CASSPSTNEQFF
.	TRBV5-1	TRBJ2-3	.	TGCGCCAGCAGTTCCGATAAATCGACAAGATTTAACACAGATACGCAGTATTTT	CASSSDKSTRFNTDTQYF
.	TRBV12-2	TRBJ1-1	.	TGTGCAAGTGGGTCCGACAGGCCAACCCTCGGGGCTGAAGCTTTCTTT	CASGSDRPTLGAEAFF
.	TRBV29-1	TRBJ1-1	.	TGCAGCGTTGGCGGGGATTCGAACACTGAAGCTTTCTTT	CSVGGDSNTEAFF
.	TRBV20-1	TRBJ2-3	.	TGCAGTGCTAGTCCCTGGACCGGGGGCACAGATACGCAGTATTTT	CSASPWTGGTDTQYF
TRBD1	TRBV3-1/TRBV3-2	TRBJ1-5	.	TGTGCCAGCAGCCATGGGACAGATAGCAATCAGCCCCAGCATTTT	CASSHGTDSNQPQHF
TRBD2	TRBV4-3	TRBJ2-7	once	TGCGCCAGCAGCCAAGGGTCCGGGACTAGCGGGCGGGAGCAGTACTTC	CASSQGSGTSGREQYF
.	TRBV29-1	TRBJ2-1	.	TGCAGCGTTTACCCCGCGAGCTCCTACAATGAGCAGTTCTTC	CSVYPASSYNEQFF
.	TRBV12-3/TRBV12-4	TRBJ2-1	.	TGTGCCACCGCCCCCTCACACACGAATGAGCAGTTCTTC	CATAPSHTNEQFF
TRBD1	TRBV5-6	TRBJ2-7	.	TGTGCCAGCAGCTTGGGGCTTTTACAGGGGTGGGAGCAGTACTTC	CASSLGLLQGWEQYF
TRBD1	TRBV3-1/TRBV3-2	TRBJ1-6	.	TGTGCCAGCAGCCAAGTGACAGGGAGCTCCTATAATTCACCCCTCCACTTT	CASSQVTGSSYNSPLHF
TRBD1	TRBV2	TRBJ2-2	once	TGTGCCAGCAGCCGGACAGGGATCAACACCGGGGAGCTGTTTTTT	CASSRTGINTGELFF
TRBD1	TRBV7-9	TRBJ2-7	.	TGTGCCAGCAGCGACAGGGGCTACGAGCAGTACTTC	CASSDRGYEQYF
TRBD1	TRBV7-9	TRBJ2-3	.	TGTGCCAGCAGCTCTCAAAGCAGGACAGGGAGCACAGATACGCAGTATTTT	CASSSQSRTGSTDTQYF
.	TRBV7-2	TRBJ1-4	.	TGTGCCAGCAGCTTAAATGGAGGGAGTGAAAAACTGTTTTTT	CASSLNGGSEKLFF
TRBD1	TRBV7-9	TRBJ1-4	.	TGTGCCAGCAGCTTAAACGGAGGGGGCGGTGAAAAACTGTTTTTT	CASSLNGGGGEKLFF
.	TRBV19	TRBJ2-7	.	TGTGCCAGTAGTATTCGAGCGGATAACTCCTACGAGCAGTACTTC	CASSIRADNSYEQYF
.	TRBV12-3/TRBV12-4	TRBJ1-3	once	TGTGCCAGCAGCTCTAGGGGAACCATATATTTT	CASSSRGTIYF
TRBD1	TRBV24-1	TRBJ2-1	.	TGTGCCACCAGTGATACCGGGACAGGGACCCTGAATGAGCAGTTCTTC	CATSDTGTGTLNEQFF
.	TRBV7-2	TRBJ2-3	.	TGTGCCAGCAGCCCAGGGGCGGCCCCGTTCACAGATACGCAGTATTTT	CASSPGAAPFTDTQYF
TRBD2	TRBV6-1	TRBJ2-3	.	TGTGCCAGCAGTGACCTAGCGGGCACAGATACGCAGTATTTT	CASSDLAGTDTQYF
.	TRBV18	TRBJ1-1	.	TGTGCCAGCTCACCCGGGAAAGGCCCGGAAGCTTTCTTT	CASSPGKGPEAFF
TRBD2	TRBV10-3	TRBJ2-5	.	TGTGCCATCAGCACGACTAGCGGGGCGGAGACCCAGTACTTC	CAISTTSGAETQYF
.	TRBV19	TRBJ1-4	.	TGTGCCAGTAGTGCTGCCGTTGGGCACTTAGGGGCAACTAATGAAAAACTGTTTTTT	CASSAAVGHLGATNEKLFF
.	TRBV6-5	TRBJ1-2	.	TGTGCCAGCAGCAGTAACTATGGCTACACCTTC	CASSSNYGYTF
TRBD2	TRBV4-3	TRBJ2-7	.	TGCGCCAGCAGCCAAGCCCTCAGCGGCGGGGGGCTATACGAGCAGTACTTC	CASSQALSGGGLYEQYF
.	TRBV20-1	TRBJ2-3	.	TGCAGTGCTAGTGACGCCCTCCCAGCGGGCTACGGCACAGATACGCAGTATTTT	CSASDALPAGYGTDTQYF
TRBD1	TRBV7-9	TRBJ1-2	once	TGTGCCAGCAGCAGAGGACAGGGAGGCTATGGCTACACCTTC	CASSRGQGGYGYTF
TRBD1	TRBV7-3	TRBJ2-7	.	TGTGCCAGCAGCCTAACAGGGGGTAGCTCCTACGAGCAGTACTTC	CASSLTGGSSYEQYF
.	TRBV10-3	TRBJ2-1	.	TGTGCCAGATACGGCCCCTGGAGAGATAGTGAGCAGTTCTTC	CARYGPWRDSEQFF
.	TRBV19	TRBJ2-3	.	TGTGCCAGTAAAAGGAGCGGCGGGGGACAACTTAGTGGAGATACGCAGTATTTT	CASKRSGGGQLSGDTQYF
TRBD1	TRBV4-1	TRBJ1-1	.	TGCGCCAGCAGCCAAGATGGACAGGGGGGCTTCACTGAAGCTTTCTTT	CASSQDGQGGFTEAFF
.	TRBV6-5	TRBJ1-5	once	TGTGCCAGCAACCAGTTAAGGGAGGGGACCCAGCATTTT	CASNQLREGTQHF
.	TRBV18	TRBJ2-2	.	TGTGCCAGCTCACCCGCCAGAAACACCGGGGAGCTGTTTTTT	CASSPARNTGELFF
.	TRBV13	TRBJ1-1	once	TGTGCCAGCAGCAATAATCTTCCCAGTGAAGCTTTCTTT	CASSNNLPSEAFF